This T cell receptor beta chain was obtained from a study of type 1 regulatory T cells. Study-level background: T-allo10 is a Tr1-enriched, alloantigen-specific CD4 T cell product made in vitro. Overall study results and limits: Compared with non-type 1 regulatory T cells, type 1 regulatory T cells showed a more restricted TCR repertoire.

TCRdb itself ran the reads through MiXCR, one entry per CDR3 protein. This table has under 85,000 distinct CDR3 sequences, about 48% appearing once. Per the germline V gene, CDR1 is SEHNR and CDR2 is FQNEAQ (reference sequence). The CDR3 sequence is 14 residues long. V was clipped by 5 bases and J by 1 base; unmatched bases: 2. The table lists this clonotype with a few counts. What it recognizes is unknown. The sample comprised cultured non-Tr1 T cells, either the whole culture or a sorted T cell fraction (not recorded which). The source is a human donor in good health. The chain is built from TRBV7-9 and TRBJ2-3; 8 bases are a match to TRBD2. The CDR3 sequence is CASSRSGGTDTQYF. The DNA of the CDR3 is TGTGCCAGCAGCCGTAGCGGGGGCACAGATACGCAGTATTTT.